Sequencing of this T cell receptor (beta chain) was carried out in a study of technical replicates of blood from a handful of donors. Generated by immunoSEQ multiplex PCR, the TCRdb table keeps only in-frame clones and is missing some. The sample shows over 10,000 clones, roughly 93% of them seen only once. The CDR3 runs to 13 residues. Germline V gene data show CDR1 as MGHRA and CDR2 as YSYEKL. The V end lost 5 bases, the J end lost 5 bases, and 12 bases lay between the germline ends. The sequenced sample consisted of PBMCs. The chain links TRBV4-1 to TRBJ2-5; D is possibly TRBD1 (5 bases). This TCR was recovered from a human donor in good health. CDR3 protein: CASSLQEGETQYF. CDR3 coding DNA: TGCGCCAGCAGCTTACAGGAAGGGGAGACCCAGTACTTC.